This T cell receptor (beta chain) was captured in a study of neoadjuvant anti-PD-1 for oral cavity cancer. General study findings and limits: PBMC Gini-index clonality exceeded responders' in non-responders post-nivolumab.

Most PBMC samples had roughly 0.45 ug input DNA in six replicates. Repertoires were generated with immunoSEQ multiplex PCR, while TCRdb's copy carries only in-frame clones and drops some. The repertoire consists of about 42,000 clones, with approximately 80% occurring once and the leading ten covering more than 4.5%. Described time point: after neoadjuvant nivolumab, at surgical resection. No culture or expansion preceded analysis of these blood cells. This clone was detected only once. Its antigen is as yet unknown. This CDR3 is 13 amino acids long. CDR1 MGHDK and CDR2 SYGVNS come from the germline V gene. V gave up 6 bases and J gave up 8 bases, with 16 bases separating them.

This specimen consisted of PBMCs, obtained after nivolumab (anti-PD-1) treatment. The rearrangement links TRBV25-1 to TRBJ1-2, with no clear D. This clonotype originated in a person aged 40 to 85 with oral cavity squamous cell carcinoma. The CDR3 DNA follows: TGTGCCAGCAGCCCCCCTGGTTACGGGGGCTACACCTTC. This encodes CASSPPGYGGYTF.